This paragraph covers one TCR beta chain sequence. What this receptor recognizes is not known. Base qualities are not recorded, but no much larger clone differs from it by a single base. The sample is drawn from a study of T cell responses to AZD1222 COVID-19 vaccine (dated by TCRdb to the early 2020s). As for the study more broadly: AZD1222 recipients with second doses at about 4 weeks or about 12 weeks were pooled, because spike-specific TCR depth and breadth did not differ between schedules. TCR sequencing was performed for 230 to 250 trial participants, of whom approximately 200 were given two doses of AZD1222 and around 25 were given two doses of MenACWY control vaccine. Trial participants were enrolled by age into subgroups of 18-55, 56-69 and 70-plus years, and 148, 28 and 57 TCR-sequenced participants, respectively, were included in these subgroups. On the study overall, not on this receptor specifically: Reportedly, almost half of the unique spike-specific TCRs recognized epitopes lying outside the regions that are mutated in the B.1.351 and B.1.1.7 variants. Because no day 14 peak-response samples were available, the repertoires could be characterized only after the peak T cell response. A significant rise in spike-specific TCR breadth and depth was observed after two AZD1222 doses relative to day 0 and relative to MenACWY recipients. The vaccine-associated CD4 TCRs covered the entire spike protein, and the dominant responses fell in regions 160-218 and 743-854. Conclusions about previously exposed vaccinees were limited because only a handful of AZD1222 recipients were SARS-CoV-2 seropositive at baseline. The 56-69-year group was small, and its depth increase did not reach significance, likely because of low power. Participants were mostly white British and included more females than males, and it was suggested by the authors that clonal diversity may have been underestimated.

CDR1 and CDR2 are drawn from the germline V gene: ENHRY, SYGVKD. The junction carries 9 bases between V and J, which are trimmed by 6 bases and 1 base respectively. From its cysteine to its phenylalanine, the CDR3 spans 13 amino acids. Only CDR3 DNA remains: 39 bases, in frame from the first base. The CDR3 regions of human TCRbeta chains were analyzed by immunosequencing. As for the original processing: TCRs in the repertoires were matched against a reference library of SARS-CoV-2-specific TCRs that had been generated with the MIRA antigen-specificity platform. Breadth meant the fraction of unique TCRs that were SARS-CoV-2-associated, whereas depth meant the fraction of total T cells that were SARS-CoV-2-associated. Using the MIRA data, each spike-specific TCR was mapped to the spike region that the TCR reacts to and placed in a CD4 or CD8 class. Log10-transformed breadth and depth values were compared by one-way ANOVA with Sidak's multiple comparisons tests. TCRdb re-hosts the immuneACCESS table, in-frame sequences only. Its copies lack some clones; in the studies checked, an unresolved V gene accounts for under half of them, and the cause for the rest is not known. Clonal size and the V and J genes are those of that table, whereas D and trimming came from the DNA. This sample lists 75,000 to 100,000 clones; approximately 91% were detected once. 2.5% to 3.5% of the sample comes from the top ten.

The time point label for this specimen denotes: baseline before first vaccination. Vaccinee samples were obtained from the UK trials COV001 and COV002, which included a single-blind randomized controlled phase 2/3 trial of AZD1222 (ChAdOx1 nCoV-19) in healthy adults. Trial participant PBMC samples were collected at day 0 and day 28 after the second dose for TCRbeta chain sequencing. The chain is made from TRBV10-3 and TRBJ1-1; TRBD1 is a possible D gene, resting on 5 matching bases. The specimen was peripheral blood, collected on day 0 of AZD1222 vaccination. The sequence derives from an adult in good health. The DNA is TGTGCCATCAGGCCCAGGGAGAACACTGAAGCTTTCTTT. Translated, this gives CAIRPRENTEAFF.